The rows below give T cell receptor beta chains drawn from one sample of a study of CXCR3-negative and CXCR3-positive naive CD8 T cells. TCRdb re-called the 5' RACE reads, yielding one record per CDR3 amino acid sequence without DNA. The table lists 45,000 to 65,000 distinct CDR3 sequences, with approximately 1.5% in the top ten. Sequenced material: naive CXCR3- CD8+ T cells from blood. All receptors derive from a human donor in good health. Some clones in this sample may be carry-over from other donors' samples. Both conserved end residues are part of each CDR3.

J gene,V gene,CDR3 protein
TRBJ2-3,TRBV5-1,CASSLGQGRDTQYF
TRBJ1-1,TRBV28,CAIDGGAGHTEAFF
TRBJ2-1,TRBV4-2,CASSQDLNPPNEQFF
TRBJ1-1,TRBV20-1,CSARDRDLMNTEAFF
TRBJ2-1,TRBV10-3,CAISEMEAGNVNEQFF
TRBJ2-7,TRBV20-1,CSAREGLAAYEQYF
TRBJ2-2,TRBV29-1,CSARTGTGELFF
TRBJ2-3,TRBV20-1,CSASDMERRGTDTQYF
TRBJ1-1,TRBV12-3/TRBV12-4,CASSSRDKNTEAFF
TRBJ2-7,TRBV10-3,CAISELGQGGTYEQYF
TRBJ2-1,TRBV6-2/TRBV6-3,CASSRRDNSYNEQFF
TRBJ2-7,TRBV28,CASNLAGVPYEQYF
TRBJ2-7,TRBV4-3,CASSQDHWTDTYEQYF
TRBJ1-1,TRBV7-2,CASSLDFGQVTEAFF
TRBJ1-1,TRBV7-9,CARRSRGTDPGNTEAFF
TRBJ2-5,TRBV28,CASSRDRVLQETQYF
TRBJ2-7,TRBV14,CASSETGDFYEQYF
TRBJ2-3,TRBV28,CASSVNSGITDTQYF
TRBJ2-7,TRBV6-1,CASSERQPYEQYF
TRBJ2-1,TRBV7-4,CASSGGLAGENEQFF
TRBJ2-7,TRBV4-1,CASSQGTGGQHYEQYF
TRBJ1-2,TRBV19,CASQPEANYGYTF
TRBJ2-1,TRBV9,CASNGQDNYNEQFF
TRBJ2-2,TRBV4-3,CASSPPMATGELFF
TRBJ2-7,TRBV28,CASSFPSGGPGVSYEQYF
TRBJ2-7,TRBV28,CASTLGGYEQYF
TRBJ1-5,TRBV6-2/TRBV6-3,CASSYNPPSFQPQHF
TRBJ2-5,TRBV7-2,CASSVWTERQETQYF
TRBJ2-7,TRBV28,CASSLSPSGTYEQYF
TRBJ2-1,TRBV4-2,CASSQAWGTYEQFF
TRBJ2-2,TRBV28,CASNPGTRGELFF
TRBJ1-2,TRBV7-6,CASSSRQGLDYGYTF
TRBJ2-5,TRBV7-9,CASSLITTQETQYF
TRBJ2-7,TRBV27,CASSLDRGVTYEQYF
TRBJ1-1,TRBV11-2,CASSLAGGEMNTEAFF
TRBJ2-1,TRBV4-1,CASSQEVGDTQFF
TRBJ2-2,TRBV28,CASSLQVPGELFF
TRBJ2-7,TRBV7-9,CASSPVGVEQYF
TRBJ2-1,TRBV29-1,CSVEGTATYNEQFF